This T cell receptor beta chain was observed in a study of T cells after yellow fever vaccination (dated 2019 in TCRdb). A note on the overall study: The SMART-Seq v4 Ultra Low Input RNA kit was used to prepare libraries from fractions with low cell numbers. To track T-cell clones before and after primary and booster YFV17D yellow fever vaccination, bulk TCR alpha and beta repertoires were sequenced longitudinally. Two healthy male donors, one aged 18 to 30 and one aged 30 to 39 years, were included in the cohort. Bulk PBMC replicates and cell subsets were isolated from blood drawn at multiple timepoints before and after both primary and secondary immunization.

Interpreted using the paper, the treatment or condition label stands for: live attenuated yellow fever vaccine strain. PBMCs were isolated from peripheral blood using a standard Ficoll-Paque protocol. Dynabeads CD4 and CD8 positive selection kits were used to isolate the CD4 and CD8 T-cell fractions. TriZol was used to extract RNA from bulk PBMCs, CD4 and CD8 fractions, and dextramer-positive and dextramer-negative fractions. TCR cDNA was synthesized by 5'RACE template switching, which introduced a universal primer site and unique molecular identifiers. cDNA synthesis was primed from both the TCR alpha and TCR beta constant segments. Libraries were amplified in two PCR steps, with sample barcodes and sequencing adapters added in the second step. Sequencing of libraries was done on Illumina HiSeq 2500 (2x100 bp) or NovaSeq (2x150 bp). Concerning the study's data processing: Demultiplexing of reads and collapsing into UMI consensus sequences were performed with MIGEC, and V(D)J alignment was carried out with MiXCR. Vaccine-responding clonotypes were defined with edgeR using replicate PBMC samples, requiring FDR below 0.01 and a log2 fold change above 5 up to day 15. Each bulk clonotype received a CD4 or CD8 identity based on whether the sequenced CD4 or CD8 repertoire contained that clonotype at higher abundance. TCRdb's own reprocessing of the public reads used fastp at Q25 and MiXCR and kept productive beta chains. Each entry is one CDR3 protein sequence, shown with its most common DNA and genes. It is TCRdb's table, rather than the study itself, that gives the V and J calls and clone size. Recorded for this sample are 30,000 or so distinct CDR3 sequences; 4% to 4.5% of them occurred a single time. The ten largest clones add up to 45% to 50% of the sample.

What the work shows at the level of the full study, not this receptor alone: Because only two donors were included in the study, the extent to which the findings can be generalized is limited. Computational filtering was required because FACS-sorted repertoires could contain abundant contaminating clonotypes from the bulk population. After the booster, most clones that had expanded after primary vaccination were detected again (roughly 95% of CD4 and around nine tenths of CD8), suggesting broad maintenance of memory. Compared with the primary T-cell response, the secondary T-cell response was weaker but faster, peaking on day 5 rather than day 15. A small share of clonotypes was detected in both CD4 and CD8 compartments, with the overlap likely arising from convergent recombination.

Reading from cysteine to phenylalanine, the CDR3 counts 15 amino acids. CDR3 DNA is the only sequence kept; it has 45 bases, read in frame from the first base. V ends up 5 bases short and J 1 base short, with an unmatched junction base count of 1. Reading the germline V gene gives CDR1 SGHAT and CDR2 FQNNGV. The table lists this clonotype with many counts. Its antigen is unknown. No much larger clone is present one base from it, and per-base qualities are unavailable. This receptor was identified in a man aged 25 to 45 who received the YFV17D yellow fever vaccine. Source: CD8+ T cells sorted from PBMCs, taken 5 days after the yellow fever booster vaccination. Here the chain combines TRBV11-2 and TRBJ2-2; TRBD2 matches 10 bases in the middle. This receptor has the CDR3 CASSGLAENTGELFF. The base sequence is TGTGCCAGCAGCGGACTAGCGGAGAACACCGGGGAGCTGTTTTTT.